Presented here are 11 T cell receptor beta chains from one specimen sequenced in a study of T cells after yellow fever vaccination. MiXCR was run by TCRdb on the 5' RACE reads, yielding one entry per CDR3 protein. The sample holds roughly 160,000 distinct CDR3 sequences, 5.5% to 7.5% seen once. Sequencing used CD4+ T cells sorted from PBMCs, obtained about 5 days after the first yellow fever vaccination. These receptors were obtained from a man aged 18 to 29 who received the YFV17D yellow fever vaccine.

This clonotype was seen a handful of times. This chain links TRBV4-1 with TRBJ1-1, with D possibly TRBD1 on 5 matching bases. Trimming took off 5 bases at V and 0 bases at J, with 22 bases between the two ends. From germline, CDR1 is MGHRA and CDR2 YSYEKL. The CDR3 has 18 amino acids. CDR3 coding DNA: TGCGCCAGCAGCACCCCGGGACTAGGTGAATGGATGAACACTGAAGCTTTCTTT. This gives the protein CASSTPGLGEWMNTEAFF.

This clonotype showed up many times. The CDR3 DNA reads as TGTGCCAGCAGCTTCGGAGTGCATGGCGAAGGTGAAAAACTGTTTTTT. Protein product: CASSFGVHGEGEKLFF. V gene TRBV5-4 combines with J gene TRBJ1-4; D uncertain. Germline-derived CDR1 and CDR2 are SGHNT and YYREEE (reference sequence). The CDR3 spans 16 residues. Trimming pared 2 bases from V and 7 bases from J, leaving 18 bases between.

The sample holds many counts of this clonotype. The chain employs TRBV6-1 and TRBJ1-1, with D possibly TRBD1 on 5 matching bases. CDR1 MNHNS and CDR2 SASEGT come from the germline V gene. V dropped 2 bases and J dropped 4 bases, with 8 bases sitting between them. This CDR3 spans 13 amino acids. CDR3: CASSEQGPTEAFF. In nucleotides, the CDR3 is TGTGCCAGCAGTGAACAGGGACCCACTGAAGCTTTCTTT.

V usage is TRBV11-2 and J usage is TRBJ1-3; D ambiguous. With 5 bases removed from V and 7 bases from J, the gap between germline ends came to 15 bases. This CDR3 contains 14 residues. CDR1 SGHAT and CDR2 FQNNGV come from the germline V gene. The CDR3: CASSPVRLGNTIYF. In DNA form, the CDR3 reads TGTGCCAGCAGCCCCGTGAGATTAGGGAACACCATATATTTT.

There are many counts of this clonotype. The chain recombines TRBV5-1 with TRBJ1-1, with D perhaps matching TRBD1 (5 bases). V lost 8 bases and J lost 1, with 9 bases in between. The germline CDR1 and CDR2 sequences are SGHRS and YFSETQ. This CDR3 region has 12 residues. The CDR3 coding sequence is TGCGCCAGTGGGACGGCGAACACTGAAGCTTTCTTT. It yields the protein CASGTANTEAFF.

This clonotype was picked up many times. This sequence joins TRBV7-2 and TRBJ1-5, with D possibly matching TRBD1 (6 bases). Trimming left V 5 bases short and J 0 bases short, with 11 bases between. This CDR3 spans 15 amino acids. Germline V gene data show CDR1 as SGHTA and CDR2 as FQGNSA. CDR3 nucleotides: TGTGCCAGCAGCCTCCAGGGGTATAGCAATCAGCCCCAGCATTTT. This encodes CASSLQGYSNQPQHF.

In its sample, this clonotype was seen a few times. The CDR3 reads CASSVLGTAITGELFF. In DNA, the CDR3 is TGTGCCAGCAGCGTCTTAGGGACAGCCATCACCGGGGAGCTGTTTTTT. The V gene is TRBV9, the J gene TRBJ2-2, with 7 bases that match TRBD1. With V trimmed by 2 bases and J by 4 bases, 8 bases remained unmatched. Per the germline V gene, CDR1 is SGDLS and CDR2 is YYNGEE. The CDR3 sequence is 16 residues long.

The chain combines TRBV7-8 with TRBJ2-7; 8 bases line up with TRBD1. The CDR3 is 14 residues long. V was clipped by 5 bases and J by 2 bases; unmatched bases: 5. The V gene's germline CDR1 is SGHVS and CDR2 FQNEAQ. As DNA, the CDR3 is TGTGCCAGCAGCCCCCGGGACAGGACCTACGAGCAGTACGTC. Translation: CASSPRDRTYEQYV.

This clonotype has ten or more counts. This rearrangement joins TRBV6-2 or TRBV6-3 to TRBJ2-5, with 8 nucleotides matching TRBD1. The CDR3 extends over 13 amino acids. CDR1 and CDR2 from the germline V gene are MNHEY and SVGEGT. J lost 2 bases, V lost 6 bases, and 2 bases had no gene match. Written as DNA, the CDR3 is TGTGCCAGCAGGCGGACAGGGCAAGAGACCCAGTACTTC. Its translation is CASRRTGQETQYF.

This clonotype was observed many times. CDR3 amino acids: CASTPGRQYQETQYF. CDR3 DNA: TGCGCCAGCACCCCGGGACGGCAGTACCAAGAGACCCAGTACTTC. V and J are TRBV5-1 and TRBJ2-5, with D perhaps matching TRBD1 or TRBD2 (5 bases each). V was shortened by 6 bases and J by 0 bases, with 15 bases between the two germline ends. The CDR3 length is 15 residues. Germline V lookup: CDR1 SGHRS, CDR2 YFSETQ.

The V and J genes are TRBV6-5 and TRBJ2-5, with D hard to call. V lost 0 bases and J 2 bases, leaving 16 bases between the germline ends. Looked up from germline, CDR1 is MNHEY and CDR2 is SVGAGI. This CDR3 region has 17 residues. In nucleotides, the CDR3 is TGTGCCAGCAGTTACTCGCTCGATACGATATCGCAAGAGACCCAGTACTTC. It is translated as CASSYSLDTISQETQYF.